A single sample is the source of the 20 T cell receptor beta chains below, sequenced in a study of blood T cell repertoires in COVID-19. Assay used: immunoSEQ multiplex PCR; TCRdb lists only in-frame clones, some missing. The sample yields some 43,000 clones, approximately 80% seen once. Sequenced input: peripheral blood. The receptors here all came from an older woman with acute or convalescent COVID-19.

The V call is TRBV3-1 (or the pseudogene TRBV3-2), the J call TRBJ2-7; the match to TRBD2 covers 7 bases. In germline, CDR1 is LGHDT, CDR2 YNNKEL (reference sequence). The J segment lost 1 base and the V segment lost 1 base, leaving 7 bases of the junction unmatched. The CDR3 spans 16 residues. CDR3 region: CASSQARGGVSYEQYF. CDR3 in DNA: TGTGCCAGCAGCCAAGCTCGCGGGGGAGTGTCCTACGAGCAGTACTTC.

This clone was detected a few times. The CDR3 loop is CSAEERYTF. DNA of the CDR3: TGCAGTGCTGAGGAGCGCTACACCTTC. The chain is built from TRBV20-1 and TRBJ1-2; D not resolved. V lost 5 bases and J lost 9, with 7 bases in between. CDR3 size: 9 residues. Per the germline V gene, CDR1 is DFQATT and CDR2 is SNEGSKA (reference sequence).

The V call is TRBV23-1, the J call TRBJ1-6, with D tentatively TRBD1 (6 bases). TRBV23-1 qualifies as an ORF whose function is uncertain. Between the trimmed V and J ends, which lost 8 bases and 7 bases, there was a span of 15 bases. There are 14 residues in the CDR3. This CDR3 is CASRWTDRNSPLHF. CDR3 bases: TGCGCCAGCCGATGGACAGACCGGAATTCACCCCTCCACTTT.

This chain connects TRBV5-6 to TRBJ1-2; possible D gene TRBD1, 6 bases. The CDR3 extends over 14 amino acids. CDR1 and CDR2 (germline): SGHDT, YYEEEE. V was shortened by 1 base and J by 7 bases, with 14 bases between the two germline ends. This chain's CDR3 is CASSLRGAIFGYTF. The CDR3 DNA reads as TGTGCCAGCAGCTTGCGGGGGGCGATCTTTGGCTACACCTTC. The whole variable domain, filled in from reference TRBV5-6 and TRBJ1-2, reads DAGVTQSPTHLIKTRGQQVTLRCSPKSGHDTVSWYQQALGQGPQFIFQYYEEEERQRGNFPDRFSGHQFPNYSSELNVNALLLGDSALYLCASSLRGAIFGYTFGSGTRLTVV.

This clone was picked up one time. V usage is TRBV11-3 and J usage is TRBJ2-1; D possibly corresponds to TRBD2 (7 bases). Germline V gene sequence: CDR1 SGHNT, CDR2 YENEEA. The ends were cut back, 5 bases at V and 6 bases at J, with 17 bases in the middle. This CDR3 spans 15 amino acids. As DNA, the CDR3 is TGTGCCAGCAGCGGGGGGGCACTAGGAGGCAATGAGCAGTTCTTC. It yields the protein CASSGGALGGNEQFF.

The gene calls are TRBV19 and TRBJ2-6; no clear D. Germline loops: CDR1 LNHDA, CDR2 SQIVND (reference sequence). The CDR3 runs to 16 residues. The V end lost 3 bases, the J end lost 0 bases, and 9 bases lay between the germline ends. The CDR3 nucleotides are TGTGCCAGTAGTATGAACAGCATCTCTGGGGCCAACGTCCTGACTTTC. This translates into CASSMNSISGANVLTF.

This clone was counted only a few times. The chain uses TRBV27 and TRBJ1-1; D is unresolved. Germline CDR1 reads MNHEY; CDR2 reads SMNVEV (reference sequence). V lost 7 bases and J 2 bases, leaving 14 bases between the germline ends. The CDR3 loop spans 14 amino acids. This CDR3 is CASKSPGRNTEAFF. The CDR3 DNA follows: TGTGCCAGCAAGTCTCCCGGGAGAAACACTGAAGCTTTCTTT.

V and J are TRBV2 and TRBJ2-7; a possible D gene is TRBD2 (5 bases). Germline V CDR1 and CDR2: SNHLY, FYNNEI. The CDR3 contains 14 residues. Deletions cut 8 bases from V and 0 bases from J, with 14 bases between. The CDR3 protein is CASGVWTGSYEQYF. The CDR3, as DNA: TGTGCCAGCGGGGTCTGGACTGGCTCCTACGAGCAGTACTTC.

The gene calls are TRBV19 and TRBJ1-2; 11 bases agree with TRBD1. The V and J ends lost 8 bases and 4 bases, in that order; junction bases with no gene match: 3. The germline V gene encodes CDR1 LNHDA and CDR2 SQIVND (reference sequence). CDR3 length: 13 residues. CDR3 in DNA: TGTGCCAGTCGGGACAGGGGGATCTATGGCTACACCTTC. Translation gives CASRDRGIYGYTF.

The chain is built from TRBV19 and TRBJ1-4, with D perhaps TRBD1 (6 bases). The CDR3 has 15 amino acids. Germline V CDR1 and CDR2: LNHDA, SQIVND (reference sequence). V shed 5 bases and J shed 5 bases, with 15 bases lying between them. The CDR3 spells CASSLGGAMNEKLFF. CDR3 DNA: TGTGCCAGTAGTCTTGGGGGGGCGATGAATGAAAAACTGTTTTTT.

This clone came up a few times. The V call is TRBV3-1 (or the pseudogene TRBV3-2), the J call TRBJ1-2; 8 nucleotides agree with TRBD1. The CDR3 has 15 amino acids. CDR1 LGHDT and CDR2 YNNKEL come from the germline V gene (reference sequence). V was pared by 3 bases and J by 1 base, with 4 bases of the junction left unmatched. The CDR3 is CASSHTGGGNYGYTF. The CDR3 coding sequence is TGTGCCAGCAGCCACACAGGGGGAGGTAACTATGGCTACACCTTC.

The V and J genes are TRBV2 and TRBJ2-1; TRBD1 matches 10 bases. Germline lookup yields CDR1 SNHLY and CDR2 FYNNEI. The CDR3 covers 16 residues. Trimming removed 3 bases from V and 10 bases from J; junction bases left unmatched: 12. CDR3 in amino acids: CASSERQGAALPEQFF. In DNA, the CDR3 is TGTGCCAGCAGTGAGAGACAGGGGGCTGCCCTACCGGAGCAGTTCTTC.

The J gene is TRBJ2-7, the V gene TRBV7-9; D perhaps matches TRBD1 (5 bases). This CDR3 region has 16 residues. Germline lookup yields CDR1 SEHNR and CDR2 FQNEAQ (reference sequence). Trimming shortened V by 5 bases and J by 3 bases, and 20 bases separated the two germline ends. The CDR3 bases are TGTGCCAGCAGCACCGGCCTGACAGAACCTAACTACGAGCAGTACTTC. Translation: CASSTGLTEPNYEQYF.

The chain recombines TRBV7-9 with TRBJ2-2; D possibly corresponds to TRBD1 (5 bases). The germline V gene has CDR1 SEHNR and CDR2 FQNEAQ (reference sequence). V gave up 5 bases and J gave up 3 bases, with 22 bases separating them. The CDR3 length is 18 residues. The CDR3, as DNA: TGTGCCAGCAGCCTCCCGAGAGGCACAGGTGGGGACACCGGGGAGCTGTTTTTT. Residues: CASSLPRGTGGDTGELFF.

The chain combines TRBV19 with TRBJ1-6, with a possible D match to TRBD1 (6 bases). CDR3 length equals 16 residues. Between the trimmed V and J ends, which lost 7 bases and 0 bases, there was a span of 13 bases. The V gene's germline CDR1 is LNHDA and CDR2 SQIVND (reference sequence). The CDR3 nucleotides are TGTGCCAGTAAAGACGAGGACAGCTCCTATAATTCACCCCTCCACTTT. This codes for CASKDEDSSYNSPLHF.

The chain employs TRBV4-1 and TRBJ2-3, with D maybe TRBD2 (7 bases). Germline values: CDR1 MGHRA, CDR2 YSYEKL. The V end lost 1 base, the J end lost 6 bases, and 17 bases lay between the germline ends. This CDR3 region has 16 residues. This CDR3 reads CASSQARGAGLDTQYF. CDR3 nucleotides: TGCGCCAGCAGCCAAGCCCGGGGGGCCGGGTTGGATACGCAGTATTTT.

This clone has a single count. CDR3 amino acids: CASSAKNIQYF. CDR3 coding DNA: TGTGCCAGCAGCGCTAAGAACATTCAGTACTTC. The rearrangement joins TRBV12-3 or TRBV12-4 to TRBJ2-4; no reliable D call. The CDR3 has 11 residues. V was clipped by 6 bases and J by 7 bases, with 7 bases between them.

Only one count was recorded for this clone. The chain employs TRBV5-1 and TRBJ2-5; D may be TRBD1 (6 bases). Germline assignment: CDR1 SGHRS and CDR2 YFSETQ. The CDR3 is made up of 14 amino acids. V was pared by 4 bases and J by 4 bases, with 14 bases between. The CDR3 sequence is CASSVQGVGETQYF. The CDR3 DNA reads TGCGCCAGCAGCGTACAGGGAGTAGGAGAGACCCAGTACTTC. Variable domain in full (rest from reference TRBV5-1 and TRBJ2-5): KAGVTQTPRYLIKTRGQQVTLSCSPISGHRSVSWYQQTPGQGLQFLFEYFSETQRNKGNFPGRFSGRQFSNSRSEMNVSTLELGDSALYLCASSVQGVGETQYFGPGTRLLVL.

J is TRBJ1-2 and V is TRBV3-1 (or the pseudogene TRBV3-2), with D possibly being TRBD1 (6 bases). The V gene's germline CDR1 is LGHDT and CDR2 YNNKEL (reference sequence). V lost 1 base, J lost 6 bases, and 15 bases lay in between. The CDR3 contains 15 residues. The CDR3 DNA sequence: TGTGCCAGCAGCCAAGGAAGGCAGGGGATGGATGGCTACACCTTC. Amino acid sequence: CASSQGRQGMDGYTF.

The chain combines TRBV3-1 (or the pseudogene TRBV3-2) with TRBJ2-7; 11 positions agree with TRBD1. The CDR3 extends over 15 amino acids. CDR1 and CDR2 from the germline V gene are LGHDT and YNNKEL (reference sequence). V lost 1 base to trimming and J lost 3 bases; unmatched junction nucleotides: 2. As DNA, the CDR3 is TGTGCCAGCAGCCAAGGGACAGGGGGCATCTACGAGCAGTACTTC. Its translation: CASSQGTGGIYEQYF.